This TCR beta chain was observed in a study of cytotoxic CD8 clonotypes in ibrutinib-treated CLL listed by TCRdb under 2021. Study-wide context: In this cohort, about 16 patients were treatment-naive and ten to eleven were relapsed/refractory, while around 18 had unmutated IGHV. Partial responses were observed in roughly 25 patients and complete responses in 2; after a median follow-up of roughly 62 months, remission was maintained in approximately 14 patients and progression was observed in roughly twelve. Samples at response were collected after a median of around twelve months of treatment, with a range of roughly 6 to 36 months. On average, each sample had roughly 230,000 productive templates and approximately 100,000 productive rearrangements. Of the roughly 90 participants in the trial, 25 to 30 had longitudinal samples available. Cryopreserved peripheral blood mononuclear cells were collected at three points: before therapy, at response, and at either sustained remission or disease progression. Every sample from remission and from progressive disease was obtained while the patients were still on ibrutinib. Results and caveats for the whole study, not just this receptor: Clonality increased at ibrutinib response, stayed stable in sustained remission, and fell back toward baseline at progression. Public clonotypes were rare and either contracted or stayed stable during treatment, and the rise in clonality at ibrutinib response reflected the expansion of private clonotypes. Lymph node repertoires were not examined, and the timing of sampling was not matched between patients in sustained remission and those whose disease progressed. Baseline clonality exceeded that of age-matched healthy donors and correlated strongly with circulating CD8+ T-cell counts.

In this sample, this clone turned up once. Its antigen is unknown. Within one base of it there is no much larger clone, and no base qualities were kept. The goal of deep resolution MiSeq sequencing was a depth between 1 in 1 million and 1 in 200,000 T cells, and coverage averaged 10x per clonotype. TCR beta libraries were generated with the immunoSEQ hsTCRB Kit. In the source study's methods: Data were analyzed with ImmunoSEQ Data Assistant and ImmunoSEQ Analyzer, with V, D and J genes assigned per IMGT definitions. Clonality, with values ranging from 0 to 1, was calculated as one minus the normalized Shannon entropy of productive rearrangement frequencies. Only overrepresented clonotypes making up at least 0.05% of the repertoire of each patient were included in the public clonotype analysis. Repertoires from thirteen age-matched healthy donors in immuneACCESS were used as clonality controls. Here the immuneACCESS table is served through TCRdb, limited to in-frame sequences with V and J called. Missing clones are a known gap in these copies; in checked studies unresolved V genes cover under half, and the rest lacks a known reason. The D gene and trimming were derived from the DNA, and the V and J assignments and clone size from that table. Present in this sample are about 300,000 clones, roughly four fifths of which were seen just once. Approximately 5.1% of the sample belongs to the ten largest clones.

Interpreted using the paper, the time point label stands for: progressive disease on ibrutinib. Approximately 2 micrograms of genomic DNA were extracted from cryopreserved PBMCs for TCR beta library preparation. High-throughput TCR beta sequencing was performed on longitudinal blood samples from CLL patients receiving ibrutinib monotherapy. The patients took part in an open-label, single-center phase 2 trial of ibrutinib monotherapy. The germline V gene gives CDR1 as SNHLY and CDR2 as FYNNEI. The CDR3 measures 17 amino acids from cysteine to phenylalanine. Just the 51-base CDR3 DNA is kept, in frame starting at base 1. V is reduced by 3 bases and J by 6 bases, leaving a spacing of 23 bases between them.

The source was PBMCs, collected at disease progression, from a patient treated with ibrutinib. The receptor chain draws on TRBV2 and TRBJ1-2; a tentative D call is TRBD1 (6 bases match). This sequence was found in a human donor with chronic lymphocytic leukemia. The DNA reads TGTGCCAGCAGTGAGGGTCGGGGGGCGCTGACTATGGATGGCTACACCTTC. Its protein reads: CASSEGRGALTMDGYTF.